Below, 9 T cell receptor beta chains from the same sample are listed, as sequenced in a study of blood T cell repertoires in COVID-19. Data came from immunoSEQ multiplex PCR; TCRdb stores just in-frame clones and leaves some out. The data show about 160,000 clones, roughly 85% seen once. Sequenced sample: peripheral blood. The receptor set was obtained from a man in his forties or fifties with acute or convalescent COVID-19.

Comments on this clone: This sample includes further DNA sequences coding for the same CDR3. This sequence joins TRBV18 and TRBJ1-5; D ambiguous. V was clipped by 3 bases and J by 5 bases, with 8 bases between them. CDR1 and CDR2 (germline): KGHSH, LQKENI. The CDR3 is 13 amino acids. This chain's CDR3 is CASSPQRDQPQHF. DNA for the CDR3: TGTGCCAGCTCACCCCAACGGGATCAGCCCCAGCATTTT.

The rearrangement links TRBV6-5 to TRBJ1-5, with D perhaps matching TRBD1 (5 bases). The V end lost 5 bases, the J end lost 2 bases, and 10 bases lay between the germline ends. The germline gives CDR1 MNHEY, CDR2 SVGAGI. This CDR3 contains 14 residues. CDR3 DNA sequence: TGTGCCAGCAGTCAGCGACAGCGCAATCAGCCCCAGCATTTT. It is translated as CASSQRQRNQPQHF.

This clone has just a few counts. The V call is TRBV28, the J call TRBJ2-7, with a possible D match to TRBD2 (6 bases). The CDR3 covers 15 residues. Germline lookup yields CDR1 MDHEN and CDR2 SYDVKM. V was trimmed by 5 bases and J by 6 bases, leaving 20 bases between them. CDR3 sequence: CASSLGPGGSGEQYF. As DNA, the CDR3 is TGTGCCAGCAGTCTGGGGCCAGGAGGGAGCGGCGAGCAGTACTTC.

Worth noting for this clone: Other DNA sequences in the same sample also yield this CDR3. This chain uses TRBV19 with TRBJ1-1, with 10 bases lining up with TRBD1. This CDR3 is 13 amino acids long. CDR1 is LNHDA, CDR2 SQIVND, per germline (reference sequence). The junction had 4 bases not matched to a gene; V was cut back by 7 bases and J by 5 bases. CDR3 coding DNA: TGTGCCAGTACTGACAGGGGGCGAACTGAAGCTTTCTTT. Translation: CASTDRGRTEAFF. Full variable domain (remainder filled in from reference TRBV19 and TRBJ1-1): DGGITQSPKYLFRKEGQNVTLSCEQNLNHDAMYWYRQDPGQGLRLIYYSQIVNDFQKGDIAEGYSVSREKKESFPLTVTSAQKNPTAFYLCASTDRGRTEAFFGQGTRLTVV.

This clone was detected a few times. The J gene is TRBJ1-6, the V gene TRBV2; D not resolved. The CDR3 loop spans 14 amino acids. Germline CDR1 reads SNHLY; CDR2 reads FYNNEI. V was trimmed by 8 bases and J by 10 bases, leaving 18 bases between them. The CDR3 coding sequence is TGTGCCAGCGGGAGGGCGAATTTAGGATCACCCCTCCACTTT. Its translation is CASGRANLGSPLHF. Supplemented by reference TRBV2 and TRBJ1-6, the full variable domain reads EPEVTQTPSHQVTQMGQEVILRCVPISNHLYFYWYRQILGQKVEFLVSFYNNEISEKSEIFDDQFSVERPDGSNFTLKIRSTKLEDSAMYFCASGRANLGSPLHFGNGTRLTVT.

This chain uses TRBV24-1 with TRBJ2-7; no reliable D call. This CDR3 has 13 amino acids. In germline, CDR1 is KGHDR, CDR2 SFDVKD. V was clipped by 12 bases and J by 0 bases, with 14 bases between them. CDR3 bases: TGTGCCTCTTGTCGGTCGCCCTCCTACGAGCAGTACTTC. Its protein product is CASCRSPSYEQYF.

This chain links TRBV23-1 with TRBJ2-7, with D maybe TRBD1 (5 bases). Being an ORF, TRBV23-1 has a function that is uncertain. The CDR3 contains 16 residues. The V gene lost 2 bases and the J gene lost 0 bases, with 14 bases spanning the gap. The CDR3 DNA follows: TGCGCCAGCAGTCAACTCCCCAGGGTTAGCTCCTACGAGCAGTACTTC. Amino acids: CASSQLPRVSSYEQYF.

The rearrangement uses TRBV11-2 and TRBJ1-4; D is undetermined. This CDR3 has 14 amino acids. V shed 1 base and J shed 8 bases, with 11 bases lying between them. CDR1 and CDR2 (germline): SGHAT, FQNNGV. The CDR3 reads CASSLVPQTEKLFF. CDR3 nucleotide sequence: TGTGCCAGCAGCTTAGTTCCGCAAACAGAAAAACTGTTTTTT.

V is TRBV5-4 and J is TRBJ2-3; the D gene is possibly TRBD2 (6 bases). The length of the CDR3 is 18 residues. The ends were cut back, 0 bases at V and 3 bases at J, with 20 bases in the middle. Germline V gene data show CDR1 as SGHNT and CDR2 as YYREEE (reference sequence). CDR3 sequence (DNA): TGTGCCAGCAGCTTGGCCGGCCCTTGGTACGGGGGAACAGATACGCAGTATTTT. This codes for CASSLAGPWYGGTDTQYF.